The next 13 T cell receptor beta chains were all read from a single sample in a study of regulatory dendritic cells for organ transplantation. Sorted subsets were CFSE-labeled and cultured roughly five days with allogeneic dendritic cells. Assay used: immunoSEQ multiplex PCR; TCRdb lists only in-frame clones, some missing. The sample includes about 12,000 clones, roughly 79% of them seen just once. Which antigens these TCRs recognize remains unknown. Input material: naive CD8+ T cells from blood cultured with regulatory dendritic cells. Subset indicated: CD45RA+ naive T cells. These receptors originate from a human donor in good health.

The chain employs TRBV5-4 and TRBJ1-2, with D uncertain. The CDR3 runs to 12 residues. CDR1 is SGHNT and CDR2 is YYREEE in the germline V gene (reference sequence). Trimming cost V 2 bases and J 13 bases, with 15 bases left between them. CDR3 loop: CASSFGSPERTF. CDR3 bases: TGTGCCAGCAGCTTCGGGTCCCCCGAGCGCACCTTC.

This chain joins TRBV16 and TRBJ1-2; D is unresolved. Per germline, CDR1 KGHSY and CDR2 FQNENV. V was shortened by 3 bases and J by 6 bases, with 11 bases between the two germline ends. The CDR3 covers 13 residues. CDR3 sequence: CASSHGPGNGYTF. DNA for the CDR3: TGTGCCAGCAGCCACGGCCCGGGGAATGGCTACACCTTC.

On this clone itself: Relative to the germline gene, one junction end is altered; a read error may explain this. The J gene is TRBJ2-7, the V gene TRBV25-1; possibly TRBD1 for D (6 bases). Germline loops: CDR1 MGHDK, CDR2 SYGVNS. The CDR3 covers 11 residues. This CDR3 is CARRTAYEQYF. In nucleotides, the CDR3 is TGCGCGCGCAGGACAGCATACGAGCAGTACTTC.

The V gene is TRBV7-9, the J gene TRBJ1-4; D is possibly TRBD1 (6 bases). V gave up 3 bases and J gave up 8 bases, with 13 bases separating them. The CDR3 loop spans 14 amino acids. Germline assignment: CDR1 SEHNR and CDR2 FQNEAQ (reference sequence). In DNA, the CDR3 is TGTGCCAGCAGCTTCCTGAACAGGGCCGAAAAACTGTTTTTT. Residues: CASSFLNRAEKLFF.

This clone was picked up one time. The DNA of the CDR3 is TGTGCCAGCAGCTTACAGGGTGAAGCTTTCTTT. This gives the protein CASSLQGEAFF. The chain carries TRBV5-6 and TRBJ1-1, with a possible D match to TRBD1 (6 bases). The CDR3 is made up of 11 amino acids. Germline CDR1 SGHDT, CDR2 YYEEEE. The V end lost 2 bases, the J end lost 7 bases, and 6 bases lay between the germline ends.

This clone was seen a single time. The chain carries TRBV7-9 and TRBJ2-5, with D tentatively TRBD1 (6 bases). The CDR3 is made up of 15 amino acids. V gave up 5 bases and J gave up 4 bases, with 17 bases separating them. Germline values: CDR1 SEHNR, CDR2 FQNEAQ (reference sequence). Here the CDR3 reads CASSEGHLFGETQYF. Written as DNA, the CDR3 is TGTGCCAGCAGCGAGGGACACCTCTTCGGAGAGACCCAGTACTTC.

The chain links TRBV10-3 to TRBJ2-2, with TRBD2 identical over 12 bases. This CDR3 is 15 amino acids long. Germline V gives CDR1 ENHRY, CDR2 SYGVKD. V lost 6 bases to trimming and J lost 7 bases; unmatched junction nucleotides: 6. CDR3 region: CAIRGGTSGFGELFF. CDR3 DNA sequence: TGTGCCATCAGAGGAGGGACTAGCGGGTTCGGGGAGCTGTTTTTT.

The J gene is TRBJ2-3, the V gene TRBV11-2; 10 positions match TRBD2. Germline V gene lookup returns CDR1 SGHAT and CDR2 FQNNGV. This CDR3 has 17 residues. Germline trimming cut 5 bases from V and 3 bases from J; bases unmatched to any gene: 11. The chain's CDR3 is CASSLLLAGTPTDTQYF. The CDR3 coding sequence is TGTGCCAGCAGCCTCTTACTAGCGGGGACCCCAACAGATACGCAGTATTTT.

Here the CDR3 reads CASREQTNTEAFF. In DNA form, the CDR3 reads TGTGCCAGCAGAGAACAGACCAACACTGAAGCTTTCTTT. The rearrangement joins TRBV7-9 to TRBJ1-1, with no clear D. Germline loops: CDR1 SEHNR, CDR2 FQNEAQ (reference sequence). The CDR3 is made up of 13 amino acids. The ends were cut back, 6 bases at V and 2 bases at J, with 10 bases in the middle.

The V gene is TRBV9, the J gene TRBJ2-3, with TRBD2 matching 9 bases. V shed 0 bases, J shed 2 bases, and the junction held 4 bases outside the gene matches. This CDR3 is 16 amino acids long. CDR1 is SGDLS and CDR2 is YYNGEE in the germline V gene. CDR3 sequence: CASSVGTSGHTDTQYF. CDR3 sequence (DNA): TGTGCCAGCAGCGTAGGAACTAGCGGGCACACAGATACGCAGTATTTT.

The rearrangement links TRBV25-1 to TRBJ1-2; TRBD1 aligns across 8 bases. Germline V gene data show CDR1 as MGHDK and CDR2 as SYGVNS. Unmatched junction bases numbered 12, after V lost 4 bases and J lost 11 bases. CDR3 length: 14 amino acids. The CDR3 loop is CASSGRTGRGEYTF. The CDR3 DNA reads TGTGCCAGCAGTGGGAGGACAGGGCGCGGGGAGTACACCTTC.

This clone was recorded only once. The CDR3 is CASSLGSRQPQHF. The CDR3 region has the DNA TGTGCCAGCAGTTTAGGGAGCAGGCAGCCCCAGCATTTT. The chain uses TRBV27 and TRBJ1-5; unclear D gene. There are 13 residues in the CDR3. Trimming cost V 2 bases and J 7 bases, with 9 bases left between them. CDR1 is MNHEY, CDR2 SMNVEV, per germline (reference sequence).

The rearrangement joins TRBV19 to TRBJ1-1; 7 bases align to TRBD1. This CDR3 region has 15 residues. CDR1 and CDR2 from the germline V gene are LNHDA and SQIVND (reference sequence). Losses at the gene ends were 3 bases for V and 4 bases for J; bases not matched to a gene: 8. The CDR3 spells CASSIIGGGLTEAFF. For the CDR3, the DNA is TGTGCCAGTAGTATTATAGGGGGCGGTCTCACTGAAGCTTTCTTT. The whole variable domain, remainder taken from reference TRBV19 and TRBJ1-1, is DGGITQSPKYLFRKEGQNVTLSCEQNLNHDAMYWYRQDPGQGLRLIYYSQIVNDFQKGDIAEGYSVSREKKESFPLTVTSAQKNPTAFYLCASSIIGGGLTEAFFGQGTRLTVV.